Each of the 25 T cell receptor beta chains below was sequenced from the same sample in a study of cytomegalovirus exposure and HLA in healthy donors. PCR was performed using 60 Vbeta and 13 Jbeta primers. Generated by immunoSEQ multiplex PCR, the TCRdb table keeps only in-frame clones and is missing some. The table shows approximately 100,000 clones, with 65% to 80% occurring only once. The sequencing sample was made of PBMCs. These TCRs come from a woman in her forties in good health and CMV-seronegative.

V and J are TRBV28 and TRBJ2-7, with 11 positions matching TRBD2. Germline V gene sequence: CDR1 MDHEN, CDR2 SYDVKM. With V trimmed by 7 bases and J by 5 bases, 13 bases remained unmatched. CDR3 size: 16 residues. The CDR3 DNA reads TGTGCCAGCATCGGTAGCGGGGGGGCCGGTGTGGACGAGCAGTACTTC. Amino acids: CASIGSGGAGVDEQYF.

The chain's CDR3 is CASSPGTARSYEQYF. In DNA form, the CDR3 reads TGTGCCAGCAGTCCCGGGACAGCCCGCTCCTACGAGCAGTACTTC. This sequence joins TRBV28 and TRBJ2-7; 7 nucleotides match TRBD1. CDR1 MDHEN and CDR2 SYDVKM come from the germline V gene. This CDR3 region has 15 residues. Trimming at V came to 5 bases and at J to 0 bases, leaving 7 bases not matched to a gene. Supplemented by reference TRBV28 and TRBJ2-7, the full variable domain reads DVKVTQSSRYLVKRTGEKVFLECVQDMDHENMFWYRQDPGLGLRLIYFSYDVKMKEKGDIPEGYSVSREKKERFSLILESASTNQTSMYLCASSPGTARSYEQYFGPGTRLTVT.

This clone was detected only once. CDR3 DNA: TGTGCCAGCAAGTATGGCTTTGAGCAGTTCTTC. Encoded protein: CASKYGFEQFF. The chain links TRBV19 to TRBJ2-1; no clear D gene. Deletions cut 9 bases from V and 9 bases from J, with 12 bases between. Germline CDR1 reads LNHDA; CDR2 reads SQIVND (reference sequence). This CDR3 has 11 amino acids.

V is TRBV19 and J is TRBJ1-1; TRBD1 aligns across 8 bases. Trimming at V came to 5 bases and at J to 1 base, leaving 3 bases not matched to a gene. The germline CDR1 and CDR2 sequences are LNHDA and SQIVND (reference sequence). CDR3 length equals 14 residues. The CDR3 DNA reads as TGTGCCAGTAGTCCGGGACAGGAGAACACTGAAGCTTTCTTT. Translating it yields CASSPGQENTEAFF.

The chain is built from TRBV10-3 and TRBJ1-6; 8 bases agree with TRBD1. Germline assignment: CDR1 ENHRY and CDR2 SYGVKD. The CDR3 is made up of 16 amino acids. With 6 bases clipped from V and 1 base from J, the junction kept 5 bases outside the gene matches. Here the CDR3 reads CAISADRGSYNSPLHF. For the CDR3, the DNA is TGTGCCATCAGCGCCGACAGGGGATCCTATAATTCACCCCTCCACTTT.

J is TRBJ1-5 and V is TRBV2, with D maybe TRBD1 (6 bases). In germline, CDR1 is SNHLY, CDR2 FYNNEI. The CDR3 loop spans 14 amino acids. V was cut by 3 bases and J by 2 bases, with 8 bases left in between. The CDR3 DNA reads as TGTGCCAGCAGTGATTCAGGGGGCAATCAGCCCCAGCATTTT. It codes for CASSDSGGNQPQHF. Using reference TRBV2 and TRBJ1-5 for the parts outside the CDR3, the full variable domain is EPEVTQTPSHQVTQMGQEVILRCVPISNHLYFYWYRQILGQKVEFLVSFYNNEISEKSEIFDDQFSVERPDGSNFTLKIRSTKLEDSAMYFCASSDSGGNQPQHFGDGTRLSIL.

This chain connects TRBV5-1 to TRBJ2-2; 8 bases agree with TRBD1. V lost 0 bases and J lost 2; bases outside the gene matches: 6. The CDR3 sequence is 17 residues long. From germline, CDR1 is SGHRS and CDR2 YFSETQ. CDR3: CASSLDVTGVNTGELFF. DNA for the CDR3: TGCGCCAGCAGCTTGGACGTGACAGGGGTCAACACCGGGGAGCTGTTTTTT.

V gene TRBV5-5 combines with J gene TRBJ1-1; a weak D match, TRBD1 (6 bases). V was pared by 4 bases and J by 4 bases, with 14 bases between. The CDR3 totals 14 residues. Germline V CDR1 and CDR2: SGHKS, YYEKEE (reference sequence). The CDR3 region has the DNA TGTGCCAGCAGCCTTCAGGGGCAGCCCACTGAAGCTTTCTTT. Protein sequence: CASSLQGQPTEAFF.

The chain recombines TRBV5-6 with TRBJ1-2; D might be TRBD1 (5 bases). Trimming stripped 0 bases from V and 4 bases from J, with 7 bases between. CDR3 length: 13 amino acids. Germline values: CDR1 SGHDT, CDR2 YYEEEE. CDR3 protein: CASSLDRIYGYTF. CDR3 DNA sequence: TGTGCCAGCAGCTTGGACAGGATCTATGGCTACACCTTC.

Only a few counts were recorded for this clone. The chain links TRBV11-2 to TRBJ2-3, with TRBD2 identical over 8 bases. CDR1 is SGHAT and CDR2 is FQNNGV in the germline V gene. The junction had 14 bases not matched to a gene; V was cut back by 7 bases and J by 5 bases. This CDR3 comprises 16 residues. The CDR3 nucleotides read TGTGCCAGCATCCCAACGGCGGGGGGACGGGGAGATACGCAGTATTTT. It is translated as CASIPTAGGRGDTQYF.

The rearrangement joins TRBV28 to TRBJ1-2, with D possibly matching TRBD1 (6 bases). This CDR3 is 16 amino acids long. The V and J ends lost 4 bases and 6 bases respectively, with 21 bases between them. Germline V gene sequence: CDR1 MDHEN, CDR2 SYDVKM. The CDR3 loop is CASSSPNWDTENGYTF. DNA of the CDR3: TGTGCCAGCAGTTCCCCCAATTGGGACACCGAGAATGGCTACACCTTC.

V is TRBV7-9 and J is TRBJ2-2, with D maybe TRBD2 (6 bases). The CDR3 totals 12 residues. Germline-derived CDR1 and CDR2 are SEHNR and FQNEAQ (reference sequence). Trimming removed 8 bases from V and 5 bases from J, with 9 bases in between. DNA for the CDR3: TGTGCCAGCTCCGGGGGAACCGGGGAGCTGTTTTTT. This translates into CASSGGTGELFF.

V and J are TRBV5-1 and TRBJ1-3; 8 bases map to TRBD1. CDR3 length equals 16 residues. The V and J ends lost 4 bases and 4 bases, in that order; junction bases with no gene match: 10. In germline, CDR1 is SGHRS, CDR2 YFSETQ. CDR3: CASSPSGTGGGNTIYF. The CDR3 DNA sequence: TGCGCCAGCAGCCCCTCCGGGACAGGAGGAGGAAACACCATATATTTT.

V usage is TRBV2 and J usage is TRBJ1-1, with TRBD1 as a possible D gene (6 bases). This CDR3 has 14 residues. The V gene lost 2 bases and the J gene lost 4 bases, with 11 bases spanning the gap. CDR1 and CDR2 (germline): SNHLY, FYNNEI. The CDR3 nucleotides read TGTGCCAGCAGTGAAAGCGGGGGCGTCACTGAAGCTTTCTTT. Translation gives CASSESGGVTEAFF.

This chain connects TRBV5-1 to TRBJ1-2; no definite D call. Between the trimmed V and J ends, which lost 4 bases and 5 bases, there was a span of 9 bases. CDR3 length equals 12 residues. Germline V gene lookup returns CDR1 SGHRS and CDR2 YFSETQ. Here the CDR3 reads CASSEGYYGYTF. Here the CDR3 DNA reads TGCGCCAGCAGCGAGGGTTATTATGGCTACACCTTC. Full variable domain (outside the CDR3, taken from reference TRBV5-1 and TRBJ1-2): KAGVTQTPRYLIKTRGQQVTLSCSPISGHRSVSWYQQTPGQGLQFLFEYFSETQRNKGNFPGRFSGRQFSNSRSEMNVSTLELGDSALYLCASSEGYYGYTFGSGTRLTVV.

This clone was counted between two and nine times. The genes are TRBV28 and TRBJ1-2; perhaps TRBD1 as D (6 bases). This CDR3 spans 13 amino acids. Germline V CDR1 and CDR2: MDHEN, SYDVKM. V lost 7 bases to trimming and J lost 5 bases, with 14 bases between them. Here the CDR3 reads CASTFSGVYGYTF. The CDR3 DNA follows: TGTGCCAGCACCTTTTCAGGGGTGTATGGCTACACCTTC.

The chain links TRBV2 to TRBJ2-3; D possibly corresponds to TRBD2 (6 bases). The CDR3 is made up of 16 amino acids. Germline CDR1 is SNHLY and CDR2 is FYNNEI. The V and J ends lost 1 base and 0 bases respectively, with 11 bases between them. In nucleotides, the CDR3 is TGTGCCAGCAGTGAAGGGGGTAGCGGCAGCACAGATACGCAGTATTTT. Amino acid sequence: CASSEGGSGSTDTQYF.

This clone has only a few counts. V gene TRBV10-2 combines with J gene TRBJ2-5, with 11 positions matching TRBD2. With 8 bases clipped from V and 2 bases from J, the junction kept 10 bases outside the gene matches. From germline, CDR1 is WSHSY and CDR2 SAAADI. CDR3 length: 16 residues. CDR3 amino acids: CASGVSLAGGQETQYF. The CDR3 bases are TGCGCCAGCGGAGTTTCCTTAGCGGGGGGGCAAGAGACCCAGTACTTC.

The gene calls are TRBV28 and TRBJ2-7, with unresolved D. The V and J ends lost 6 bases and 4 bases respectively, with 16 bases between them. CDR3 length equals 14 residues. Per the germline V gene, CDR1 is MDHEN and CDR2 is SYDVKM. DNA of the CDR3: TGTGCCAGCAGCCCAGTTGGGCATTCGTACGAGCAGTACTTC. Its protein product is CASSPVGHSYEQYF.

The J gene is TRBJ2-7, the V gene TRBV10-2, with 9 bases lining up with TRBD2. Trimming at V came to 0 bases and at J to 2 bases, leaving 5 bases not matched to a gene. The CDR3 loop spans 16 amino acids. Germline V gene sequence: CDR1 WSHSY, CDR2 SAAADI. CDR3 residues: CASSESGSGRPYEQYF. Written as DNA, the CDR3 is TGCGCCAGCAGTGAGTCAGGTAGCGGGAGACCCTACGAGCAGTACTTC.

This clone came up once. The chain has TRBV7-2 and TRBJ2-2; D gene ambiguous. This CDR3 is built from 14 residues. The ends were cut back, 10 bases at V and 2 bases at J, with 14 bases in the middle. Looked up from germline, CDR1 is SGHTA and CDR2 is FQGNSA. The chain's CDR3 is CATHRVPNTGELFF. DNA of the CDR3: TGTGCCACCCACCGGGTTCCCAACACCGGGGAGCTGTTTTTT.

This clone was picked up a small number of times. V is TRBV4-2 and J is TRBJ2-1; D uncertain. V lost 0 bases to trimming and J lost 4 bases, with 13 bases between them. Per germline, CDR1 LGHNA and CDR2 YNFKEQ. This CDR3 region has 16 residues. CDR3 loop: CASSQEPGSLYNEQFF. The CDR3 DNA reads TGTGCCAGCAGCCAAGAGCCCGGGTCATTGTACAATGAGCAGTTCTTC.

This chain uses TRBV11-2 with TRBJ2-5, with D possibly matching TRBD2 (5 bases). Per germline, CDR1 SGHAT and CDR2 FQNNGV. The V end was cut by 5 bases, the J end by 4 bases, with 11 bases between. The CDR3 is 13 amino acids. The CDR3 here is CASSRDWVETQYF. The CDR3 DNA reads TGTGCCAGCAGCCGGGATTGGGTAGAGACCCAGTACTTC.

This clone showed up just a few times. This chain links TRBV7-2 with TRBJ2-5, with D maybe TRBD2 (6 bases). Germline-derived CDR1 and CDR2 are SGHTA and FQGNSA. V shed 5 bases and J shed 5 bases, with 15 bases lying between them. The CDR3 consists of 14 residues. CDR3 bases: TGTGCCAGCAGCGCAGGTACACGGGGGGAGACCCAGTACTTC. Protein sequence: CASSAGTRGETQYF.

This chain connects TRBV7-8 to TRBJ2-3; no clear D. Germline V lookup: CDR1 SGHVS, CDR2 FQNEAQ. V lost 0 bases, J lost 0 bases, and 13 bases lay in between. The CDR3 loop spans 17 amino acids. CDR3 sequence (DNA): TGTGCCAGCAGCTTAGCCAGGTTCCGCAGTAGCACAGATACGCAGTATTTT. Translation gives CASSLARFRSSTDTQYF.